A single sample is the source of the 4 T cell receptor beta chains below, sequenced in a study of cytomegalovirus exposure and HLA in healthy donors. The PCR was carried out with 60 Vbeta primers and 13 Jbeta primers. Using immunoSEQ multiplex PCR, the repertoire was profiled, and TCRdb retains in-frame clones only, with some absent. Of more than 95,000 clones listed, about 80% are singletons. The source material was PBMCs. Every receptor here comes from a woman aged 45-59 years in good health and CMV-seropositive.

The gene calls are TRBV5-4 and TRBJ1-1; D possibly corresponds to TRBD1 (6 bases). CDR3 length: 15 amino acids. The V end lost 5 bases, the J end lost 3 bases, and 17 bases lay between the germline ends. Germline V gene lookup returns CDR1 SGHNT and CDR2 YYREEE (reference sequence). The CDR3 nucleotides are TGTGCCAGCAGACGAGGAGGGGGGGTGGACACTGAAGCTTTCTTT. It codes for CASRRGGGVDTEAFF.

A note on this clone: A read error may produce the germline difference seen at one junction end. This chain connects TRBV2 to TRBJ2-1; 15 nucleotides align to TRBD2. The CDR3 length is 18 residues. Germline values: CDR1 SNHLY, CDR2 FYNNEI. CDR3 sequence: CASKLRTSGGGTYNEQLF. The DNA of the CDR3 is TGTGCCAGCAAACTCAGGACTAGCGGGGGGGGTACCTACAATGAGCAGCTCTTC. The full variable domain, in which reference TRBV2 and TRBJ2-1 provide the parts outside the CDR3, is EPEVTQTPSHQVTQMGQEVILRCVPISNHLYFYWYRQILGQKVEFLVSFYNNEISEKSEIFDDQFSVERPDGSNFTLKIRSTKLEDSAMYFCASKLRTSGGGTYNEQLFGPGTRLTVL.

CDR3 coding DNA: TGTGCCAGCAGCCGACTAGCGGGAGGCGAGCAGTACTTC. The encoded protein is CASSRLAGGEQYF. V gene TRBV6-6 combines with J gene TRBJ2-7, with TRBD2 identical over 13 bases. CDR1 and CDR2 (germline): MNHNY, SVGAGI (reference sequence). This CDR3 comprises 13 residues. With V trimmed by 6 bases and J by 6 bases, 2 bases remained unmatched.

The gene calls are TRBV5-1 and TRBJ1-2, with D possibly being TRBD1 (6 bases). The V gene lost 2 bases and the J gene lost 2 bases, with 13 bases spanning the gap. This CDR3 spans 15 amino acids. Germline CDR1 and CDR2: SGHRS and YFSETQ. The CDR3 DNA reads TGCGCCAGCAGCTTCGTCCAGGGGAAAAACTATGGCTACACCTTC. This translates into CASSFVQGKNYGYTF.